These 4 T cell receptor beta chains originate from one sample sequenced in a study of cytomegalovirus exposure and HLA in healthy donors. The protocol was immunoSEQ multiplex PCR, while the TCRdb copy is restricted to in-frame clones and leaves out a portion. The table has tens of thousands of clones, 94% seen once; the top ten hold less than 2%. The sequenced material came from PBMCs. These receptors all come from a man between 18 and 29 years old in good health and CMV-seropositive.

V and J are TRBV2 and TRBJ2-1; 11 bases agree with TRBD2. After removal of 5 bases from V and 7 bases from J, the junction contained 7 bases not matched to a gene. The CDR3 is made up of 15 amino acids. Germline lookup yields CDR1 SNHLY and CDR2 FYNNEI. DNA for the CDR3: TGTGCCAGCAGTAGACTAGCGGGAACGGGAAATGAGCAGTTCTTC. Its protein product is CASSRLAGTGNEQFF.

The chain recombines TRBV19 with TRBJ1-4; 8 positions match TRBD1. Trimming cost V 3 bases and J 7 bases; bases outside gene matches: 4. The germline V gene encodes CDR1 LNHDA and CDR2 SQIVND (reference sequence). The CDR3 is 14 residues long. CDR3: CASSIGQGFEKLFF. The DNA of the CDR3 is TGTGCCAGTAGTATCGGACAGGGATTTGAAAAACTGTTTTTT.

This clone was seen only a few times. V and J are TRBV10-3 and TRBJ1-1; 7 positions agree with TRBD1. J gave up 8 bases and V 0 bases, and 9 bases lay outside the gene matches. The V gene's germline CDR1 is ENHRY and CDR2 SYGVKD. This CDR3 spans 15 amino acids. The chain's CDR3 is CAISESGGTAPEAFF. The CDR3 DNA reads as TGTGCCATCAGTGAGTCTGGTGGGACAGCCCCGGAAGCTTTCTTT.

This chain joins TRBV6-5 and TRBJ2-2; D is ambiguous. Germline CDR1 reads MNHEY; CDR2 reads SVGAGI. Trimming stripped 10 bases from V and 4 bases from J, with 16 bases between. The CDR3 consists of 14 residues. CDR3 nucleotides: TGTGCCACTCTTTCTCCGAGCGCCACCGGGGAGCTGTTTTTT. Translation gives CATLSPSATGELFF.